This TCR beta chain was sequenced for a study of blood T cell repertoires in COVID-19 (dated by TCRdb to 2020 to 2021). Background on the whole study: Samples from collaborators originated in the United States, Italy and Spain and spanned both the acute and convalescent phases of COVID-19. Where available, HLA class I and class II types were taken from metadata supplied by the sample provider and were not determined by assay-based typing. The repertoires were made available in a free public database intended to serve as a resource for research on the immune response to SARS-CoV-2. Sample metadata almost always included a de-identified subject ID, COVID-19 status, age in years and sex. Subjects who had been exposed to COVID-19, were actively infected with it, or had recovered from it provided the deeply sampled blood TCRbeta repertoires that made up the dataset. The samples were drawn from the first 160 participants of the ongoing ImmuneRACE study and from 1,200 or so subjects provided by 6 global collaborators. The prospective study material was composed of cDNA or gDNA derived from T cells, B-cell-depleted T cells, or PBMCs. Study-level results and caveats: Clinical and demographic metadata were provided uncurated, with the amount varying by source and participant.

The immunoSEQ Assay, a bias-controlled multiplex PCR, was used to amplify TCRbeta CDR3 regions from genomic DNA. Under the source paper's analysis protocol: Nucleated cell counts per sample were estimated from amplification of reference gene primers within the assay. Sequence reads were collapsed and filtered to measure the absolute abundance of every unique TCRbeta CDR3 rearrangement. For each sample, productive Simpson clonality was calculated as the square root of Simpson's diversity index across productive rearrangements. TCRdb stores this immuneACCESS table with in-frame sequences only. Part of the clones is absent; in the studies checked, under half of the shortfall reflects unresolved V genes, and no reason is known for the rest. That table furnishes V, J and clone size, whereas the DNA furnished D and trimming. The sample records about 150,000 clones, 76% of which are singletons. Together, the top ten hold 3.7% of the sample.

This clone was seen only once. Its antigen remains unidentified. One base away there is no much larger clone; base qualities are not given. Whole blood was collected in K2EDTA tubes by collaborating institutions according to the institutions' own protocols. Collaborator samples were shipped for TCRbeta analysis as frozen whole blood, isolated PBMCs, or DNA extracted from either sample type. Sequences were obtained from peripheral blood. The clonotype comes from an elderly woman with acute or convalescent COVID-19.

The DNA is as follows: TGTGCCAGCAGCTTGATACAGGACACTGAAGCTTTCTTT. This codes for CASSLIQDTEAFF. The sequence is built from TRBV7-3 and TRBJ1-1; a tentative D match to TRBD1 spans 5 bases. Taken from cysteine to phenylalanine, the CDR3 has 13 residues. The read is trimmed to its CDR3 DNA, 39 bases read in frame from base 1. Via the germline V gene, CDR1 is SGHTA and CDR2 FQGTGA. V drops 3 bases and J drops 3 bases, leaving 8 bases in between.